This entry features one T cell receptor (beta chain) sequence. Its cognate antigen is unknown. Extractions gave at least 5 micrograms of total RNA per sample. Primers used in a second PCR of about 7 to 12 cycles were a sample-barcoded 5' primer and a J-beta primer mix. With 12 random nucleotides, a template-switch adaptor tagged each individual cDNA molecule. TCRdb processed the 5' RACE reads anew with MiXCR; each CDR3 protein has one entry. The table shows around 1,700,000 distinct CDR3 sequences, with 28% occurring only once. These data originate in a study of blood T cells in healthy people across ages. Study-wide results and caveats: Unknown CMV status may confound age-related changes in expanded clones. What prevented conclusive comparison of naive and antigen-experienced cells was that PBMCs were unsorted.

The source material was blood. The sequence was collected from a woman in her 30s in good health.

CDR3 region: CASSYSGTGIGEQFF. The DNA of the CDR3 is TGTGCCAGCAGTTACTCGGGGACAGGGATAGGCGAGCAGTTCTTC. The chain carries TRBV6-6 and TRBJ2-1, with 9 bases fitting TRBD1. Looked up from germline, CDR1 is MNHNY and CDR2 is SVGAGI (reference sequence). J gave up 10 bases and V 0 bases, and 7 bases lay outside the gene matches. This CDR3 contains 15 residues.